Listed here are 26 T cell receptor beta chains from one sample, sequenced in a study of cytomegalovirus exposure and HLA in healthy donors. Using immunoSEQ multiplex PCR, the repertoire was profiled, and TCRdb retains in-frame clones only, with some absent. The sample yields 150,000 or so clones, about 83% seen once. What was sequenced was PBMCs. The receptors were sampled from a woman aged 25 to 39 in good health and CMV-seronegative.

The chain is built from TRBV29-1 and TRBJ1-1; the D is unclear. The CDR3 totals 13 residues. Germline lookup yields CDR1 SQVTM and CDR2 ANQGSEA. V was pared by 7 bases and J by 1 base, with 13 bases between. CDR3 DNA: TGCAGCGCGGGGAGAACGGGGAACACTGAAGCTTTCTTT. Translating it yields CSAGRTGNTEAFF.

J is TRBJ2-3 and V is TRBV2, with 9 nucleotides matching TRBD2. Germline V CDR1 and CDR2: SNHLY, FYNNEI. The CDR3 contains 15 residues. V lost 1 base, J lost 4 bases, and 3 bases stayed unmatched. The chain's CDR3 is CASSEGRGGADTQYF. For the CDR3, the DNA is TGTGCCAGCAGTGAAGGGCGGGGGGGCGCAGATACGCAGTATTTT.

The CDR3 protein is CARSLERDCHEQYF. The CDR3 DNA sequence: TGTGCCAGAAGCTTGGAAAGGGACTGCCACGAGCAGTACTTC. This chain joins TRBV5-3 and TRBJ2-7, with D possibly matching TRBD2 (6 bases). TRBV5-3 is an open reading frame, and its role is uncertain. V was clipped by 0 bases and J by 5 bases, with 12 bases between them. This CDR3 contains 14 residues.

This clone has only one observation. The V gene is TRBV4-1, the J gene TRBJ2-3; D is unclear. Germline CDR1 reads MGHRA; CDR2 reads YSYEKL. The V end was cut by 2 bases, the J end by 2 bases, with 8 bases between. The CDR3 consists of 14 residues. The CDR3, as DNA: TGCGCCAGCAGCCAAAAGACTCTCACAGATACGCAGTATTTT. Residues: CASSQKTLTDTQYF.

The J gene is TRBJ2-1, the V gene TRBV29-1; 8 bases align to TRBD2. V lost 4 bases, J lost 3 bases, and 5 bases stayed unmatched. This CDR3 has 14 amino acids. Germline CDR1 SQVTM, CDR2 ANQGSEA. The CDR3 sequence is CSVGRGGFYNEQFF. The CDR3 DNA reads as TGCAGCGTTGGCCGGGGGGGCTTCTACAATGAGCAGTTCTTC.

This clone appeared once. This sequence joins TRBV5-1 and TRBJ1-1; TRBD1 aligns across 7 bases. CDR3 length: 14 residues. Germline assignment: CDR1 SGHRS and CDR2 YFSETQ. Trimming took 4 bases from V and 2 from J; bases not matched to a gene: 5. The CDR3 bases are TGCGCCAGCAGCCCCGGGACAGCTAACACTGAAGCTTTCTTT. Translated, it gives CASSPGTANTEAFF.

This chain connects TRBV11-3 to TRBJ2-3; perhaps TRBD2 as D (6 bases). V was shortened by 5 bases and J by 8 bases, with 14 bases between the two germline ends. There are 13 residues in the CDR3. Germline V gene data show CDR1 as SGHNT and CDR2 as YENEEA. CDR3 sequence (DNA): TGTGCCAGCAGCCCAGGGACTTCCGGTACGCAGTATTTT. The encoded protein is CASSPGTSGTQYF.

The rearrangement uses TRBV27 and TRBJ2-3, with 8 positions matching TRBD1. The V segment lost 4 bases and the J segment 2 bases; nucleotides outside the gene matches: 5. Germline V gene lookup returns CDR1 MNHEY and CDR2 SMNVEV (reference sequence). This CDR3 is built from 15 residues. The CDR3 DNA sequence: TGTGCCAGCAGTTCGGGACAGGTGGTCACAGATACGCAGTATTTT. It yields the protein CASSSGQVVTDTQYF.

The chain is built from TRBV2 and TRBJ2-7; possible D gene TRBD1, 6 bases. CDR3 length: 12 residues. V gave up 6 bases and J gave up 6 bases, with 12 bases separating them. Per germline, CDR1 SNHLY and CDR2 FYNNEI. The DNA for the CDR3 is TGTGCCAGCAGGAACTTAGGGGGCGAGCAGTACTTC. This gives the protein CASRNLGGEQYF.

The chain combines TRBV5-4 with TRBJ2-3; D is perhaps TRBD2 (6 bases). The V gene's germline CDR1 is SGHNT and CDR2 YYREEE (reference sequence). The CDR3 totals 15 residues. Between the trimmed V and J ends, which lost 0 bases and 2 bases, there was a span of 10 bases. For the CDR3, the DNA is TGTGCCAGCAGCTTGGGAGCGGGCGACACAGATACGCAGTATTTT. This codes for CASSLGAGDTDTQYF. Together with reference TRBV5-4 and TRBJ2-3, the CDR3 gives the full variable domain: ETGVTQSPTHLIKTRGQQVTLRCSSQSGHNTVSWYQQALGQGPQFIFQYYREEENGRGNFPPRFSGLQFPNYSSELNVNALELDDSALYLCASSLGAGDTDTQYFGPGTRLTVL.

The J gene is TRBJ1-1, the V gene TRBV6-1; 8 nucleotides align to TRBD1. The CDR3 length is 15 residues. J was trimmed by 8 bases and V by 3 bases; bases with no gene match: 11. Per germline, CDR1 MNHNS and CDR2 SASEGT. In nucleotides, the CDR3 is TGTGCCAGCAGTGACGGACAGGGATATCAGGCAGAAGCTTTCTTT. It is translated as CASSDGQGYQAEAFF.

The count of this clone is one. The CDR3 DNA follows: TGTGCCAGCACCTTGTTGGGGCACCGATACTTGTACCAAGAGACCCAGTACTTC. It codes for CASTLLGHRYLYQETQYF. The rearrangement links TRBV27 to TRBJ2-5; possible D gene TRBD1, 5 bases. Trimming stripped 7 bases from V and 0 bases from J, with 24 bases between. There are 18 residues in the CDR3. Germline V gene sequence: CDR1 MNHEY, CDR2 SMNVEV (reference sequence).

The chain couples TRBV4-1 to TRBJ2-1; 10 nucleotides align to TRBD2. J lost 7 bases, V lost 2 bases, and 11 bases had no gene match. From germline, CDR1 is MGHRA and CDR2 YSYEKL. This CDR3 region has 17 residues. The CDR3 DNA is TGCGCCAGCAGCCAATTGATCACTAGCGGGGCCGGGAATGAGCAGTTCTTC. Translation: CASSQLITSGAGNEQFF.

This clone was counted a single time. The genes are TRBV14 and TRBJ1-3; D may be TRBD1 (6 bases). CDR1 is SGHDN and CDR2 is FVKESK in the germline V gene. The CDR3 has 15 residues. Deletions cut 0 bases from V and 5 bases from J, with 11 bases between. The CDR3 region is CASSQEGDRRNTIYF. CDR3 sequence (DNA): TGTGCCAGCAGCCAAGAAGGCGACAGGCGAAACACCATATATTTT.

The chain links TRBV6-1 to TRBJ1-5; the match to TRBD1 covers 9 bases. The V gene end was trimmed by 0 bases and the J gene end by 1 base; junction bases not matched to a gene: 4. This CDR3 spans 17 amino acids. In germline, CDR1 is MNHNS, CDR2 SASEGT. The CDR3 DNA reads TGTGCCAGCAGTGAAGCTTGGACAGGGGTCAGCAATCAGCCCCAGCATTTT. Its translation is CASSEAWTGVSNQPQHF.

CDR3 residues: CASSQAHSNQYGYTF. Here the CDR3 DNA reads TGCGCCAGCAGCCAAGCTCACAGCAACCAATATGGCTACACCTTC. The rearrangement links TRBV4-3 to TRBJ1-2; D not resolved. From germline, CDR1 is LGHNA and CDR2 YSLEER. This CDR3 is built from 15 residues. V was shortened by 1 base and J by 5 bases, with 14 bases between the two germline ends.

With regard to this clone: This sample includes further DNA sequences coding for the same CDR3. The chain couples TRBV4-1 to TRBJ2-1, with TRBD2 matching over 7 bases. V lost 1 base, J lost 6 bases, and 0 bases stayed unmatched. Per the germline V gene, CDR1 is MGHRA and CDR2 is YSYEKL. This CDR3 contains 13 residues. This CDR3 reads CASSQGGGNEQFF. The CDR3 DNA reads TGCGCCAGCAGCCAAGGGGGGGGCAATGAGCAGTTCTTC.

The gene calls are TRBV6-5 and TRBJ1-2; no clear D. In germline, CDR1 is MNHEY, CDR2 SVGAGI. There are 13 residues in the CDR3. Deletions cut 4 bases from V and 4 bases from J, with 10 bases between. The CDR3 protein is CASSSRGTYGYTF. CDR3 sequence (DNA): TGTGCCAGCAGTTCGCGAGGTACCTATGGCTACACCTTC.

CDR3 loop: CATSRDLGRYGHGYTF. CDR3 coding DNA: TGTGCCACCAGCAGAGATCTCGGCAGGTACGGTCATGGCTACACCTTC. This chain links TRBV15 with TRBJ1-2; D remains ambiguous. V gave up 0 bases and J gave up 6 bases, with 17 bases separating them. CDR1 is LNHNV and CDR2 is YYDKDF in the germline V gene (reference sequence). The CDR3 is 16 amino acids.

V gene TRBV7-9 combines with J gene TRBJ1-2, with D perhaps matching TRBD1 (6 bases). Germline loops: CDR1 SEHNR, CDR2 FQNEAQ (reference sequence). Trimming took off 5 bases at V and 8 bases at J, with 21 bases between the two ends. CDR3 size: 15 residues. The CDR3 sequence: CASSITLQETGGYTF. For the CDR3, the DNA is TGTGCCAGCAGCATAACGCTTCAAGAAACAGGGGGCTACACCTTC.

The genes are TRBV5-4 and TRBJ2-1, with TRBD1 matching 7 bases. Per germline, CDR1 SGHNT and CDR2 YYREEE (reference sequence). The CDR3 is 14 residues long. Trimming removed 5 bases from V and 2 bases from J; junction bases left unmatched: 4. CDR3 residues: CASRGTETYNEQFF. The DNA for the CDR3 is TGTGCCAGCAGGGGGACAGAGACCTACAATGAGCAGTTCTTC.

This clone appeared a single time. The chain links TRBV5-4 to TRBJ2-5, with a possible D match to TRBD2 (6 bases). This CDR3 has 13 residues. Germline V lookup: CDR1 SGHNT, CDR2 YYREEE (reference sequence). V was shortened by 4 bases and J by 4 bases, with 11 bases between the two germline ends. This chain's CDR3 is CASSAVGGETQYF. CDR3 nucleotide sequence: TGTGCCAGCAGCGCCGTCGGGGGAGAGACCCAGTACTTC.

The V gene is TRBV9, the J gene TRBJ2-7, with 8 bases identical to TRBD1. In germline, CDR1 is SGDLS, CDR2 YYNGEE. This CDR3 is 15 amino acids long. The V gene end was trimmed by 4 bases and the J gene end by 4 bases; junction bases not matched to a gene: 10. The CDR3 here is CASSPSRDRIYEQYF. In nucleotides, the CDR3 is TGTGCCAGCAGCCCGAGTCGGGACAGGATATACGAGCAGTACTTC.

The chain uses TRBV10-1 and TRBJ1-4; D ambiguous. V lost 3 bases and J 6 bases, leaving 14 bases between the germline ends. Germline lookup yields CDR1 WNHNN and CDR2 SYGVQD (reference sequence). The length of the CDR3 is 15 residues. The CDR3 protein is CASSEDRGLYEKLFF. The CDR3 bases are TGCGCCAGCAGTGAAGATCGGGGTCTTTATGAAAAACTGTTTTTT.

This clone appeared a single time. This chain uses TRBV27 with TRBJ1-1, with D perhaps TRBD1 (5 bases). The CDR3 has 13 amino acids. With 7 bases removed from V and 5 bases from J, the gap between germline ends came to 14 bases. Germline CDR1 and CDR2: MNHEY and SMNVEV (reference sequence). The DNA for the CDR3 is TGTGCCAGCACGGGGGGAAGCAGGACTGAAGCTTTCTTT. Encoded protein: CASTGGSRTEAFF.

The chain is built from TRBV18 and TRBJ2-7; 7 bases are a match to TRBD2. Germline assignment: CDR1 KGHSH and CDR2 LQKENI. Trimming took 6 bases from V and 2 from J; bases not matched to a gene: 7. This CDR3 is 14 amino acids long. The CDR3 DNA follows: TGTGCCAGCTCGCCGGGAGGCTGGGCCTACGAGCAGTACTTC. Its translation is CASSPGGWAYEQYF.